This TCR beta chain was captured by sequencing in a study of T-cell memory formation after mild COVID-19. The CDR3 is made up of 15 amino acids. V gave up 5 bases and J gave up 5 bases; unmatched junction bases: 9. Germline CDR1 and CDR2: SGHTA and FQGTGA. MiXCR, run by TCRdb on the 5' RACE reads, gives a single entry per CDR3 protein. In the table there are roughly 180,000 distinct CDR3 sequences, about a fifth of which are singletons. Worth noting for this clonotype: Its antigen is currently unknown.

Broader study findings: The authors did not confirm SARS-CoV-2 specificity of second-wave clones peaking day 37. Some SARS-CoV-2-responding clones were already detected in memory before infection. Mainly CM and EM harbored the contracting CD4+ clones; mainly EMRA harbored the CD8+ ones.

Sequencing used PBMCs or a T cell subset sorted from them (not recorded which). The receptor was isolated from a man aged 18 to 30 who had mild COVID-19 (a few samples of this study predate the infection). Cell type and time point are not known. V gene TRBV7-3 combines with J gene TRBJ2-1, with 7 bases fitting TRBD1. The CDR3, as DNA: TGTGCCAGCAGCCTTACAGGGGATGCCCACAATGAGCAGTTCTTC. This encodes CASSLTGDAHNEQFF.